The 10 T cell receptor beta chains below come from one sample, sequenced in a study of blood T cells in healthy people across ages. PCR was performed a second time for roughly 7 to 11 cycles using a sample-barcoded 5' primer and a J-beta primer mix. TCRdb reprocessed the 5' RACE reads with MiXCR, giving one entry per CDR3 protein. This table has about 1.6 million distinct CDR3 sequences, about 35% appearing once. Sequencing was done on a sample of blood. All receptors derive from a woman aged 25 to 39 in good health.

The chain couples TRBV3-1 to TRBJ2-1, with TRBD1 matching over 8 bases. With V trimmed by 2 bases and J by 7 bases, 7 bases remained unmatched. Germline CDR1 and CDR2: LGHDT and YNNKEL (reference sequence). This CDR3 is built from 15 residues. The CDR3 bases are TGTGCCAGCAGCCAAACCGGGACAGGTCGGAATGAGCAGTTCTTC. Its translation: CASSQTGTGRNEQFF.

Remarks on this clonotype: A much larger clone differs by one base, so this may be a read error. As DNA, the CDR3 is TGTGCCAGCAGTCGCCAAGCGGGAGGACCCTACAATGAGCAGTTCTTC. Its protein product is CASSRQAGGPYNEQFF. The chain has TRBV6-5 and TRBJ2-1; TRBD2 matches at 9 bases. Germline V CDR1 and CDR2: MNHEY, SVGAGI. V shed 5 bases and J 2 bases; nucleotides not matched to a gene: 7. CDR3 length: 16 amino acids.

Note on this clonotype: The final CDR3 position lacks the conserved phenylalanine or tryptophan, pointing to a likely read error. CDR3 sequence: CASSEDGRGNYGYTC. Written as DNA, the CDR3 is TGTGCCAGCAGCGAGGACGGCCGGGGTAACTATGGCTACACCTGC. The rearrangement uses TRBV9 and TRBJ1-2; the D is unclear. Per germline, CDR1 SGDLS and CDR2 YYNGEE. This CDR3 spans 15 amino acids. Trimming removed 3 bases at V and 1 base at J, with 13 bases between.

V usage is TRBV3-1 and J usage is TRBJ2-3; TRBD2 is a possible D gene (5 bases). The V end was cut by 0 bases, the J end by 2 bases, with 12 bases between. Germline CDR1 is LGHDT and CDR2 is YNNKEL (reference sequence). The CDR3 loop spans 16 amino acids. CDR3 in amino acids: CASSQDGIPYTDTQYF. CDR3 bases: TGTGCCAGCAGCCAAGACGGGATCCCGTACACAGATACGCAGTATTTT.

This clonotype was seen only a few times. J is TRBJ1-2 and V is TRBV7-9, with a weak D call TRBD1 (5 bases). CDR3 length: 13 amino acids. The V end was cut by 5 bases, the J end by 4 bases, with 11 bases between. CDR1 is SEHNR, CDR2 FQNEAQ, per germline (reference sequence). The CDR3 DNA reads TGTGCCAGCAGCACCCAGGGAATCTATGGCTACACCTTC. Translation: CASSTQGIYGYTF.

J is TRBJ2-1 and V is TRBV10-3; 8 nucleotides line up with TRBD2. This CDR3 contains 15 residues. Germline trimming cut 4 bases from V and 2 bases from J; bases unmatched to any gene: 4. Germline lookup yields CDR1 ENHRY and CDR2 SYGVKD. This CDR3 reads CAISVDGGAYNEQFF. CDR3 bases: TGTGCCATCAGTGTCGACGGGGGGGCCTACAATGAGCAGTTCTTC.

On this clonotype: Germline is not matched at one junction end, which may reflect a read error. V usage is TRBV20-1 and J usage is TRBJ1-2; possibly TRBD1 for D (6 bases). In germline, CDR1 is DFQATT, CDR2 SNEGSKA (reference sequence). The length of the CDR3 is 11 residues. CDR3 bases: TGCAGTGCGGAACAGGGTTATGGTTACACCTTC. Amino acids: CSAEQGYGYTF.

This chain connects TRBV20-1 to TRBJ1-2, with 7 bases identical to TRBD1. The V gene's germline CDR1 is DFQATT and CDR2 SNEGSKA (reference sequence). V shed 0 bases and J 8 bases; nucleotides not matched to a gene: 9. The CDR3 runs to 14 residues. This chain's CDR3 is CSARETGLRKGYTF. CDR3 nucleotide sequence: TGCAGTGCTAGAGAGACAGGGTTAAGGAAGGGCTACACCTTC.

The rearrangement joins TRBV15 to TRBJ2-7; 13 bases are a match to TRBD2. The CDR3 covers 16 residues. The V gene end was trimmed by 3 bases and the J gene end by 5 bases; junction bases not matched to a gene: 7. Germline CDR1 is LNHNV and CDR2 is YYDKDF (reference sequence). The CDR3 protein is CATSSTLAGGPDEQYF. The CDR3 DNA reads as TGTGCCACCAGCAGCACACTAGCGGGAGGGCCTGACGAGCAGTACTTC.

The genes are TRBV29-1 and TRBJ1-2; maybe TRBD1 (5 bases). V lost 6 bases and J lost 7, with 12 bases in between. Germline assignment: CDR1 SQVTM and CDR2 ANQGSEA. The CDR3 spans 11 residues. The CDR3 DNA sequence: TGCAGCGTCTTGATTGGGGGTGGCTACACCTTC. Translated: CSVLIGGGYTF.